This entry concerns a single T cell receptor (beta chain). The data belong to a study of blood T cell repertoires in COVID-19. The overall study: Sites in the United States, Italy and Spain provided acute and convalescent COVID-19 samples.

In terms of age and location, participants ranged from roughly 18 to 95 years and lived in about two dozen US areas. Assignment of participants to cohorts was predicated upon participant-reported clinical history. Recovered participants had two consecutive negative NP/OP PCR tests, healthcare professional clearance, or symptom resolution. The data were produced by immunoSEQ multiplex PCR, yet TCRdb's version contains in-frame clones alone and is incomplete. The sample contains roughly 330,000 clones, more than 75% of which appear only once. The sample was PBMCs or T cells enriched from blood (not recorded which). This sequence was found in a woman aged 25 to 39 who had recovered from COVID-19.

The CDR3, as DNA: TGTGCCAGCAGCTTAGTGACGGGAAGGACTAGCAACAATGAGCAGTTCTTC. It specifies CASSLVTGRTSNNEQFF. The rearrangement uses TRBV7-8 and TRBJ2-1, with 8 nucleotides matching TRBD2. The trim removed 1 base at V and 5 bases at J, leaving 10 bases unmatched. The CDR3 runs to 17 residues. Germline values: CDR1 SGHVS, CDR2 FQNEAQ.